Presented here are 17 T cell receptor beta chains from one specimen sequenced in a study of human T cells and chemical hapten exposure. Documented time point: patch test 2, 6 weeks after DPC sensitization. The treatment was: therapeutic diphenylcyclopropenone sensitization with weekly scalp DPC. MiXCR was run by TCRdb on the RACE reads, yielding one entry per CDR3 protein. Here the sample spans 85,000 to 100,000 distinct CDR3 sequences, roughly 11% being singletons. The sequenced sample was whole blood, obtained in connection with sensitization to the hapten diphenylcyclopropenone (DPC). The receptor source for this set is a man aged 35-49 years with alopecia areata. Some clones in this sample may be carry-over from other donors' samples.

Many counts were recorded for this clonotype. The V call is TRBV7-2, the J call TRBJ2-7, with D maybe TRBD2 (6 bases). From germline, CDR1 is SGHTA and CDR2 FQGNSA. There are 14 residues in the CDR3. V was clipped by 5 bases and J by 1 base, with 12 bases between them. DNA of the CDR3: TGTGCCAGCAGCCCGCGACTAGTTTCCTACGAGCAGTACTTC. Residues: CASSPRLVSYEQYF.

Many counts were recorded for this clonotype. V and J are TRBV19 and TRBJ1-4; D unclear. Germline loops: CDR1 LNHDA, CDR2 SQIVND (reference sequence). The CDR3 loop spans 14 amino acids. V was shortened by 3 bases and J by 1 base, with 6 bases between the two germline ends. The CDR3 DNA reads TGTGCCAGTAGTATCGAGAGAACTAATGAAAAACTGTTTTTT. Protein: CASSIERTNEKLFF.

In this sample, this clonotype turned up many times. The rearrangement joins TRBV7-6 to TRBJ1-2; D call uncertain. In germline, CDR1 is SGHVS, CDR2 FNYEAQ. Trimming left V 6 bases short and J 4 bases short, with 9 bases between. This CDR3 is 12 amino acids long. The CDR3: CASSRLSYGYTF. Here the CDR3 DNA reads TGTGCCAGCAGTCGACTTAGCTATGGCTACACCTTC. Filled out from reference TRBV7-6 and TRBJ1-2, the complete variable domain reads GAGVSQSPRYKVTKRGQDVALRCDPISGHVSLYWYRQALGQGPEFLTYFNYEAQQDKSGLPNDRFSAERPEGSISTLTIQRTEQRDSAMYRCASSRLSYGYTFGSGTRLTVV.

At least ten counts were recorded for this clonotype. This rearrangement joins TRBV2 to TRBJ2-1, with 7 bases fitting TRBD2. CDR3 length: 16 amino acids. Germline CDR1 SNHLY, CDR2 FYNNEI. The J segment lost 4 bases and the V segment lost 6 bases, leaving 12 bases of the junction unmatched. The CDR3 nucleotides are TGTGCCAGCAGCCCTCCGCCCAGCGGGATGTACAATGAGCAGTTCTTC. This sequence encodes CASSPPPSGMYNEQFF.

This clonotype was detected ten times or more. This chain links TRBV29-1 with TRBJ2-3; D is unclear. Trimming cost V 6 bases and J 5 bases, with 9 bases left between them. The CDR3 is 11 residues long. Germline V gives CDR1 SQVTM, CDR2 ANQGSEA. The CDR3 reads CSVPWGDTQYF. CDR3 sequence (DNA): TGCAGCGTCCCGTGGGGAGATACGCAGTATTTT.

V gene TRBV20-1 combines with J gene TRBJ2-1; 11 bases align to TRBD2. Germline CDR1 reads DFQATT; CDR2 reads SNEGSKA (reference sequence). CDR3 length: 17 residues. With 3 bases clipped from V and 2 bases from J, the junction kept 9 bases outside the gene matches. The CDR3 region is CSARASGRRGAYNEQFF. CDR3 nucleotide sequence: TGCAGTGCTAGGGCTAGCGGGAGGAGGGGGGCCTACAATGAGCAGTTCTTC.

This clonotype was counted only a few times. The V gene is TRBV9, the J gene TRBJ2-1; 8 bases line up with TRBD2. Per germline, CDR1 SGDLS and CDR2 YYNGEE. V lost 0 bases and J lost 7; bases outside the gene matches: 3. The CDR3 spans 14 residues. The CDR3: CASSVERGLNEQFF. The DNA for the CDR3 is TGTGCCAGCAGCGTAGAGCGGGGGCTTAATGAGCAGTTCTTC.

This clonotype has a handful of counts. The chain carries TRBV5-6 and TRBJ2-2; D unclear. CDR3 length: 16 amino acids. Germline assignment: CDR1 SGHDT and CDR2 YYEEEE. V was cut by 4 bases and J by 1 base, with 14 bases left in between. The CDR3 here is CASSLRTSRNTGELFF. For the CDR3, the DNA is TGTGCCAGCAGCCTACGGACCAGCCGGAACACCGGGGAGCTGTTTTTT.

This clonotype came up many times. The rearrangement joins TRBV12-3 or TRBV12-4 to TRBJ1-1; possible D gene TRBD1, 5 bases. The V and J ends lost 2 bases and 2 bases respectively, with 12 bases between them. There are 15 residues in the CDR3. The chain's CDR3 is CASSLLGRVNTEAFF. CDR3 sequence (DNA): TGTGCCAGCAGTTTATTGGGGCGGGTAAACACTGAAGCTTTCTTT.

This chain connects TRBV6-2 or TRBV6-3 to TRBJ1-5, with 8 bases matching TRBD1. V shed 4 bases, J shed 3 bases, and the junction held 5 bases outside the gene matches. CDR1 and CDR2 (germline): MNHEY, SVGEGT. This CDR3 has 15 residues. The CDR3 protein is CASSLGRGHNQPQHF. The DNA of the CDR3 is TGTGCCAGCAGTTTGGGCAGGGGGCACAATCAGCCCCAGCATTTT.

This clonotype was observed a handful of times. The chain recombines TRBV12-3 or TRBV12-4 with TRBJ2-4; D call uncertain. Trimming removed 5 bases at V and 4 bases at J, with 12 bases between. CDR3 length: 14 amino acids. CDR3 protein: CASSRSGQKNIQYF. As DNA, the CDR3 is TGTGCCAGCAGTCGCAGTGGGCAGAAAAACATTCAGTACTTC.

This chain uses TRBV20-1 with TRBJ1-6, with 9 bases matching TRBD1. V was clipped by 0 bases and J by 14 bases; unmatched bases: 8. The CDR3 runs to 14 residues. From germline, CDR1 is DFQATT and CDR2 SNEGSKA (reference sequence). The CDR3 here is CSARDRDRETALHF. The CDR3, as DNA: TGCAGTGCTAGAGACCGGGACAGGGAGACGGCCCTCCACTTT.

Many counts were recorded for this clonotype. This chain connects TRBV14 to TRBJ2-7; 8 bases agree with TRBD2. The CDR3 has 14 residues. Germline V CDR1 and CDR2: SGHDN, FVKESK. V was pared by 5 bases and J by 7 bases, with 10 bases of the junction left unmatched. CDR3 in DNA: TGTGCCAGCAGCTCCGGGGGGGTTTCGGGGGAGCAGTACTTC. Its protein is CASSSGGVSGEQYF.

This clonotype was detected many times. V usage is TRBV30 and J usage is TRBJ1-1; a possible D gene is TRBD1 (6 bases). This CDR3 is built from 14 residues. V was clipped by 0 bases and J by 4 bases, with 12 bases between them. CDR1 is GTSNPN and CDR2 is SVGIG in the germline V gene (reference sequence). CDR3 sequence (DNA): TGTGCCTGGAGTGTACAGGGATCGGGCACTGAAGCTTTCTTT. It yields the protein CAWSVQGSGTEAFF.

The V and J genes are TRBV29-1 and TRBJ2-3; D is ambiguous. Germline CDR1 reads SQVTM; CDR2 reads ANQGSEA. This CDR3 region has 12 residues. V lost 7 bases to trimming and J lost 1 base, with 9 bases between them. The CDR3 sequence is CSAGRGTDTQYF. The CDR3 DNA reads as TGCAGCGCCGGACGGGGCACAGATACGCAGTATTTT.

This clonotype has a handful of counts. This rearrangement joins TRBV7-9 to TRBJ1-2; tentatively, D is TRBD1 (5 bases). The CDR3 runs 13 residues. Germline lookup yields CDR1 SEHNR and CDR2 FQNEAQ (reference sequence). Between the trimmed V and J ends, which lost 2 bases and 6 bases, there was a span of 10 bases. DNA for the CDR3: TGTGCCAGCAGCTTACTCAGGGCGGATGGCTACACCTTC. It translates to CASSLLRADGYTF. Drawing the rest from reference TRBV7-9 and TRBJ1-2, the complete variable domain is DTGVSQNPRHKITKRGQNVTFRCDPISEHNRLYWYRQTLGQGPEFLTYFQNEAQLEKSRLLSDRFSAERPKGSFSTLEIQRTEQGDSAMYLCASSLLRADGYTFGSGTRLTVV.

The V and J genes are TRBV30 and TRBJ2-5; D gene uncertain. CDR1 and CDR2 from the germline V gene are GTSNPN and SVGIG (reference sequence). V lost 1 base and J 7 bases, leaving 10 bases between the germline ends. This CDR3 contains 12 residues. CDR3 in DNA: TGTGCCTGGAGTGAAGTTGTGGGGACCCAGTACTTC. It codes for CAWSEVVGTQYF.